One T cell receptor (beta chain) is described in this entry. Its antigen is still unknown. The length of the CDR3 is 15 residues. Germline V gives CDR1 GTSNPN, CDR2 SVGIG (reference sequence). Between the trimmed V and J ends, which lost 0 bases and 3 bases, there was a span of 12 bases. TCRdb keeps only in-frame clones here, not all; method: immunoSEQ multiplex PCR. Among about 78,000 clones, 70% to 90% were seen once, and the ten largest hold 2.8%. The record originates from a study of T cells in localized non-small cell lung cancer. Study-wide results and caveats: A median of roughly 50 of the top 100 tumor clones appeared in adjacent lung, which was paired and uninvolved. In uninvolved adjacent lung, T cell clonality reached its highest value, exceeding tumor. Heterogeneity stays possible, as sequencing covered only one tumor region.

The source is a man between 40 and 70 years old with stage I lung adenocarcinoma. Sample: peripheral blood, taken before any cancer treatment. This chain connects TRBV30 to TRBJ1-3, with a possible D match to TRBD1 (6 bases). CDR3 nucleotides: TGTGCCTGGAGTGTAGGGACACTAAGTGGAAACACCATATATTTT. As protein: CAWSVGTLSGNTIYF.